Following are 16 T cell receptor beta chains from one sample sequenced in a study of blood T cells in healthy people across ages (dated by TCRdb to about 2015). The library was produced with 5' RACE. The sample was run on an Illumina HiSeq 2500. The second PCR ran for roughly 6 to 11 cycles and used a J-beta primer mix along with a sample-barcoded 5' primer. The public reads were quality trimmed at Q25 with fastp and then assembled into clones with MiXCR by TCRdb, keeping productive beta chains. Each CDR3 protein appears once, grouped with its most common genes and DNA. Counted in this sample were 1 million or so distinct CDR3 sequences; less than 25% of them appeared once. The ten largest clones add up to about 0.69% of the sample. These data were also filed under a second study, of T cells of mothers and their children.

The sequencing input was blood. The receptors derive from a girl aged 2 to 9 in good health.

The table lists this clonotype with a few counts. The chain couples TRBV3-1 to TRBJ2-7; D remains unclear. Trimming took off 2 bases at V and 6 bases at J, with 5 bases between the two ends. This CDR3 comprises 11 residues. The germline CDR1 and CDR2 sequences are LGHDT and YNNKEL (reference sequence). For the CDR3, the DNA is TGTGCCAGCAGCCAATTAGGCGAGCAGTACTTC. This gives the protein CASSQLGEQYF.

V gene TRBV6-1 combines with J gene TRBJ2-1; TRBD1 matches at 8 bases. The J call may be mistaken, given a closer DNA end match to TRBJ2-7. There are 15 residues in the CDR3. Germline V gene sequence: CDR1 MNHNS, CDR2 SASEGT. The CDR3 loop is CASSEGRGLMNEQYF. CDR3 bases: TGTGCCAGCAGTGAGGGCAGGGGGCTCATGAACGAGCAGTACTTC.

The V and J genes are TRBV7-2 and TRBJ2-5; D is unresolved. The end of the DNA is better explained by TRBJ2-7, so the J call may be wrong. CDR1 and CDR2 from the germline V gene are SGHTA and FQGNSA. The CDR3 length is 15 residues. The CDR3 nucleotides are TGTGCCAGCAGCTTAGCGGAACGGATTACCTACGAGCAGTACTTC. Translated: CASSLAERITYEQYF.

This clonotype was recorded a few times. This rearrangement joins TRBV2 to TRBJ2-3, with a tentative D call TRBD2 (5 bases). The CDR3 spans 12 residues. The germline CDR1 and CDR2 sequences are SNHLY and FYNNEI. V lost 7 bases, J lost 3 bases, and 8 bases lay in between. The CDR3, as DNA: TGTGCCAGCAAGCTAGCAACAGATACGCAGTATTTT. Residues: CASKLATDTQYF.

The chain joins TRBV7-2 to TRBJ2-5, with D unclear. CDR3 length equals 15 residues. The germline CDR1 and CDR2 sequences are SGHTA and FQGNSA. Trimming pared 2 bases from V and 1 base from J, leaving 11 bases between. The CDR3 region has the DNA TGTGCCAGCAGCTTAAACCTAGGCCTCCAAGAGACCCAGTACTTC. Its protein product is CASSLNLGLQETQYF. The variable domain in full, with the rest retrieved from reference TRBV7-2 and TRBJ2-5, is GAGVSQSPSNKVTEKGKDVELRCDPISGHTALYWYRQSLGQGLEFLIYFQGNSAPDKSGLPSDRFSAERTGGSVSTLTIQRTQQEDSAVYLCASSLNLGLQETQYFGPGTRLLVL.

CDR3 residues: CASSGTGGPRDTQYF. The CDR3 region has the DNA TGTGCCAGCAGTGGGACAGGGGGACCCAGGGATACGCAGTATTTT. The J gene is TRBJ2-3, the V gene TRBV2; 10 bases agree with TRBD1. The CDR3 length is 15 residues. V was pared by 4 bases and J by 6 bases, with 7 bases of the junction left unmatched. Germline V gene data show CDR1 as SNHLY and CDR2 as FYNNEI.

This clonotype was picked up a small number of times. The V call is TRBV24-1, the J call TRBJ2-1; no definite D call. With 3 bases removed from V and 9 bases from J, the gap between germline ends came to 14 bases. Germline CDR1 and CDR2: KGHDR and SFDVKD. This CDR3 comprises 14 residues. The CDR3 is CATSDPLRSGEQFF. The CDR3 DNA sequence: TGTGCCACCAGTGATCCTCTTCGGTCGGGTGAGCAGTTCTTC.

The rearrangement links TRBV7-8 to TRBJ2-5; no definite D call. With the DNA end fitting TRBJ2-7 better, the J assignment may be wrong. The CDR3 loop spans 12 amino acids. The germline CDR1 and CDR2 sequences are SGHVS and FQNEAQ. DNA for the CDR3: TGTGCCAGCAGCTTAGACCTCCACGAGCAGTACTTC. Residues: CASSLDLHEQYF.

This clonotype was observed a single time. The chain links TRBV29-1 to TRBJ2-5; TRBD2 aligns across 9 bases. Germline V gene data show CDR1 as SQVTM and CDR2 as ANQGSEA. CDR3 size: 15 residues. J lost 4 bases, V lost 3 bases, and 9 bases had no gene match. DNA of the CDR3: TGCAGCGTTGAGGTAGCGGGAGAATCTTTAGAGACCCAGTACTTC. Its protein is CSVEVAGESLETQYF. The full variable domain, completed using reference TRBV29-1 and TRBJ2-5, is SAVISQKPSRDICQRGTSLTIQCQVDSQVTMMFWYRQQPGQSLTLIATANQGSEATYESGFVIDKFPISRPNLTFSTLTVSNMSPEDSSIYLCSVEVAGESLETQYFGPGTRLLVL.

This rearrangement joins TRBV4-3 to TRBJ1-2; TRBD1 is a possible D gene (6 bases). The CDR3 totals 16 residues. V lost 2 bases to trimming and J lost 3 bases, with 16 bases between them. The V gene's germline CDR1 is LGHNA and CDR2 YSLEER. This CDR3 is CASSQIRGAEDYGYTF. Written as DNA, the CDR3 is TGCGCCAGCAGCCAAATAAGGGGGGCGGAGGACTATGGCTACACCTTC.

Only one count was recorded for this clonotype. This rearrangement joins TRBV7-9 to TRBJ2-5; D is unclear. Trimming cost V 8 bases and J 3 bases, with 13 bases left between them. This CDR3 has 13 amino acids. CDR1 and CDR2 (germline): SEHNR, FQNEAQ (reference sequence). The chain's CDR3 is CASQPGVEETQYF. CDR3 DNA: TGTGCCAGCCAGCCCGGAGTGGAAGAGACCCAGTACTTC.

J is TRBJ1-4 and V is TRBV25-1; no clear D gene. Germline CDR1 is MGHDK and CDR2 is SYGVNS. This CDR3 is 14 amino acids long. The V gene lost 4 bases and the J gene lost 0 bases, with 6 bases spanning the gap. The CDR3 is CASSGLSTNEKLFF. The CDR3 DNA reads as TGTGCCAGCAGTGGCCTCTCAACTAATGAAAAACTGTTTTTT.

CDR3 in amino acids: CSARGGLGSEQYF. CDR3 nucleotides: TGCAGTGCTAGAGGGGGGCTAGGTAGCGAGCAGTACTTC. V gene TRBV20-1 combines with J gene TRBJ2-5, with D possibly TRBD1 on 6 matching bases. With the DNA end fitting TRBJ2-7 better, the J assignment may be wrong. This CDR3 contains 13 residues. Per the germline V gene, CDR1 is DFQATT and CDR2 is SNEGSKA (reference sequence).

The V gene is TRBV28, the J gene TRBJ2-5; 10 nucleotides match TRBD1. J lost 5 bases, V lost 6 bases, and 6 bases had no gene match. Per the germline V gene, CDR1 is MDHEN and CDR2 is SYDVKM. There are 14 residues in the CDR3. CDR3 amino acids: CASRRQGAGETQYF. The CDR3 nucleotides read TGTGCCAGCAGACGACAGGGGGCTGGGGAGACCCAGTACTTC.

This clonotype appeared a few times. This chain uses TRBV27 with TRBJ1-1, with TRBD1 as a possible D gene (5 bases). The CDR3 has 11 amino acids. The V end lost 8 bases, the J end lost 8 bases, and 12 bases lay between the germline ends. Germline CDR1 and CDR2: MNHEY and SMNVEV (reference sequence). The CDR3 is CASYEGTEAFF. The CDR3 DNA follows: TGTGCCAGCTACGAAGGGACGGAAGCTTTCTTT.

This chain joins TRBV28 and TRBJ1-2; D may be TRBD1 (5 bases). The V gene lost 4 bases and the J gene lost 2 bases, with 8 bases spanning the gap. The CDR3 contains 13 residues. Germline V CDR1 and CDR2: MDHEN, SYDVKM. The CDR3 here is CASSWEGNYGYTF. The CDR3 nucleotides read TGTGCCAGCAGTTGGGAGGGGAACTATGGCTACACCTTC.